The 26 T cell receptor beta chains presented below share a single source sample, sequenced in a study of cytomegalovirus exposure and HLA in healthy donors. Both 60 Vbeta primers and 13 Jbeta primers went into the PCR. TCRdb's copy holds only in-frame clones and misses some; the assay was immunoSEQ multiplex PCR. Counted here are about 160,000 clones, 84% occurring once; the ten biggest clones make up around 0.96%. Source material: PBMCs. Every receptor here comes from a man aged 25-45 years in good health and CMV-seronegative.

In its sample, this clone was seen a few times. The rearrangement joins TRBV2 to TRBJ1-5; tentative D call: TRBD1 (5 bases). The CDR3 has 13 residues. Per germline, CDR1 SNHLY and CDR2 FYNNEI. V was clipped by 3 bases and J by 9 bases, with 12 bases between them. DNA for the CDR3: TGTGCCAGCAGTGAGAAATGGGGCTCGCCCCAGCATTTT. Amino acids: CASSEKWGSPQHF.

This rearrangement joins TRBV5-5 to TRBJ2-2, with TRBD1 matching over 9 bases. The CDR3 extends over 17 amino acids. V was pared by 3 bases and J by 1 base, with 7 bases of the junction left unmatched. Per germline, CDR1 SGHKS and CDR2 YYEKEE (reference sequence). The CDR3 DNA reads as TGTGCCAGCAGCTGGGACAGGGCGGGAGTGAACACCGGGGAGCTGTTTTTT. Its protein product is CASSWDRAGVNTGELFF.

This clone was seen only once. The chain has TRBV6-5 and TRBJ2-3, with 12 nucleotides matching TRBD2. CDR3 size: 14 residues. The V gene's germline CDR1 is MNHEY and CDR2 SVGAGI. J gave up 2 bases and V 11 bases, and 5 bases lay outside the gene matches. CDR3 sequence: CAARLAGDTDTQYF. The CDR3 DNA follows: TGTGCCGCCAGACTAGCGGGGGACACAGATACGCAGTATTTT.

Details on this clone: Additional DNA sequences in this sample encode the identical CDR3. The chain carries TRBV2 and TRBJ2-3; D is perhaps TRBD1 (5 bases). V was cut by 3 bases and J by 6 bases, with 7 bases left in between. CDR1 and CDR2 from the germline V gene are SNHLY and FYNNEI. The CDR3 contains 12 residues. The CDR3 spells CASSDRADTQYF. CDR3 DNA sequence: TGTGCCAGCAGTGACAGGGCCGATACGCAGTATTTT.

The V call is TRBV6-1, the J call TRBJ2-3; TRBD1 is a possible D gene (6 bases). V gave up 2 bases and J gave up 10 bases, with 22 bases separating them. Germline CDR1 reads MNHNS; CDR2 reads SASEGT. The CDR3 loop spans 16 amino acids. In DNA form, the CDR3 reads TGTGCCAGCAGTGAATCGGCGAATAGGGGACACCTTGCGCAGTATTTT. This codes for CASSESANRGHLAQYF.

The chain couples TRBV7-8 to TRBJ1-2; D is uncertain. The germline gives CDR1 SGHVS, CDR2 FQNEAQ. V dropped 1 base and J dropped 8 bases, with 20 bases sitting between them. The CDR3 totals 16 residues. The CDR3 DNA sequence: TGTGCCAGCAGCTTAGGAACAGCCCTTCCCGTGCAAGGCTACACCTTC. It encodes CASSLGTALPVQGYTF.

This chain links TRBV4-3 with TRBJ2-5, with 8 bases aligning to TRBD2. The CDR3 has 17 amino acids. V shed 0 bases and J 5 bases; nucleotides not matched to a gene: 11. CDR1 and CDR2 (germline): LGHNA, YSLEER. In DNA form, the CDR3 reads TGCGCCAGCAGCCAAGATTCAGGCCTAGCGGGCGGGGAGACCCAGTACTTC. It encodes CASSQDSGLAGGETQYF.

The CDR3 nucleotides read TGTGCCAGCAGCTTGGGACAGGGGAGCAATCAGCCCCAGCATTTT. It codes for CASSLGQGSNQPQHF. The chain joins TRBV7-6 to TRBJ1-5; 10 nucleotides agree with TRBD1. The J segment lost 1 base and the V segment lost 3 bases, leaving 0 bases of the junction unmatched. Germline loops: CDR1 SGHVS, CDR2 FNYEAQ. The CDR3 contains 15 residues.

The CDR3 spells CASSSRDRANYEQYF. The CDR3 DNA reads TGTGCCAGCAGTTCGAGGGACAGGGCCAACTACGAGCAGTACTTC. This chain joins TRBV27 and TRBJ2-7; 9 bases map to TRBD1. V lost 4 bases to trimming and J lost 3 bases; unmatched junction nucleotides: 7. Per the germline V gene, CDR1 is MNHEY and CDR2 is SMNVEV (reference sequence). The CDR3 sequence is 15 residues long.

This clone was observed once. The chain links TRBV7-9 to TRBJ1-4; 8 nucleotides agree with TRBD1. CDR3 size: 16 residues. J was trimmed by 5 bases and V by 4 bases; bases with no gene match: 9. The germline gives CDR1 SEHNR, CDR2 FQNEAQ (reference sequence). CDR3 nucleotide sequence: TGTGCCAGCAGCTCGCGTCAGGGGGCAGTAAATGAAAAACTGTTTTTT. Amino acid sequence: CASSSRQGAVNEKLFF.

This chain joins TRBV27 and TRBJ1-3; possibly TRBD1 for D (5 bases). Trimming cost V 3 bases and J 3 bases, with 9 bases left between them. The V gene's germline CDR1 is MNHEY and CDR2 SMNVEV (reference sequence). The CDR3 extends over 14 amino acids. Written as DNA, the CDR3 is TGTGCCAGCAGTTTCACAGGTTTTGGAAACACCATATATTTT. Amino acids: CASSFTGFGNTIYF.

V usage is TRBV7-6 and J usage is TRBJ2-6; D is ambiguous. This CDR3 contains 17 residues. The germline gives CDR1 SGHVS, CDR2 FNYEAQ. V lost 1 base and J lost 4, with 14 bases in between. Here the CDR3 DNA reads TGTGCCAGCAGCTTAGTGGTGGCAGATTCCGGGGCCAACGTCCTGACTTTC. Its protein is CASSLVVADSGANVLTF.

The chain is built from TRBV18 and TRBJ2-5; 8 nucleotides align to TRBD1. Germline-derived CDR1 and CDR2 are KGHSH and LQKENI. The CDR3 consists of 15 residues. V shed 2 bases, J shed 5 bases, and the junction held 7 bases outside the gene matches. In DNA, the CDR3 is TGTGCCAGCTCACCATTAGGACAGGGCCGGGAGACCCAGTACTTC. It codes for CASSPLGQGRETQYF.

This clone was seen a single time. The CDR3 protein is CASSLYQGYEQYF. The CDR3 DNA reads TGTGCCAGCAGCTTGTACCAGGGCTACGAGCAGTACTTC. J is TRBJ2-7 and V is TRBV7-2; D perhaps matches TRBD1 (5 bases). The CDR3 extends over 13 amino acids. With 3 bases removed from V and 3 bases from J, the gap between germline ends came to 9 bases. Per germline, CDR1 SGHTA and CDR2 FQGNSA.

Concerning this clone itself: Other DNA sequences of this sample code for an identical CDR3. This sequence joins TRBV4-2 and TRBJ2-6; 8 bases agree with TRBD2. The CDR3 contains 15 residues. Germline CDR1 is LGHNA and CDR2 is YNFKEQ. V lost 4 bases and J lost 2; bases outside the gene matches: 1. The CDR3 nucleotides are TGTGCCAGCAGCCGCGGGGGGACTGGGGCCAACGTCCTGACTTTC. It specifies CASSRGGTGANVLTF.

The V call is TRBV6-1, the J call TRBJ2-2; 9 bases are a match to TRBD1. Trimming took 7 bases from V and 7 from J; bases not matched to a gene: 10. CDR1 and CDR2 (germline): MNHNS, SASEGT. The CDR3 runs 15 residues. CDR3 in amino acids: CASTLGTGFGGELFF. The DNA for the CDR3 is TGTGCCAGCACGCTCGGGACAGGGTTTGGCGGGGAGCTGTTTTTT.

V is TRBV28 and J is TRBJ2-2; 7 bases align to TRBD1. Losses at the gene ends were 6 bases for V and 2 bases for J; bases not matched to a gene: 9. Germline lookup yields CDR1 MDHEN and CDR2 SYDVKM. CDR3 length: 16 residues. CDR3 protein: CASSTEGDRNTGELFF. The CDR3 nucleotides read TGTGCCAGCAGCACAGAAGGGGACAGAAACACCGGGGAGCTGTTTTTT.

The V and J genes are TRBV7-9 and TRBJ1-5; tentative D call: TRBD1 (6 bases). Trimming pared 1 base from V and 1 base from J, leaving 11 bases between. This CDR3 contains 16 residues. Germline CDR1 reads SEHNR; CDR2 reads FQNEAQ (reference sequence). The CDR3 DNA sequence: TGTGCCAGCAGCTTAGTTGGGGGCGCGAGCAATCAGCCCCAGCATTTT. Protein: CASSLVGGASNQPQHF.

V is TRBV11-3 and J is TRBJ2-2; 11 nucleotides agree with TRBD2. V shed 3 bases, J shed 7 bases, and the junction held 13 bases outside the gene matches. Germline V gene sequence: CDR1 SGHNT, CDR2 YENEEA. CDR3 length equals 18 residues. CDR3 sequence reads: CASSFLNSGRASIGELFF. The CDR3 DNA reads TGTGCCAGCAGCTTTCTGAATAGCGGGAGGGCCTCGATCGGGGAGCTGTTTTTT.

The V and J genes are TRBV4-1 and TRBJ2-6; 11 positions agree with TRBD1. With V trimmed by 0 bases and J by 2 bases, 6 bases remained unmatched. CDR3 length equals 19 residues. Looked up from germline, CDR1 is MGHRA and CDR2 is YSYEKL. CDR3 sequence: CASSQDKGQGVTGANVLTF. The CDR3 DNA reads as TGCGCCAGCAGCCAAGATAAGGGACAGGGGGTGACTGGGGCCAACGTCCTGACTTTC.

The chain carries TRBV10-2 and TRBJ2-5; possible D gene TRBD1, 6 bases. Trimming shortened V by 7 bases and J by 7 bases, and 19 bases separated the two germline ends. CDR3 size: 14 residues. Germline CDR1 WSHSY, CDR2 SAAADI. DNA of the CDR3: TGCGCCAGCAAGACAGGTACTACCGAAGGGACCCAGTACTTC. It is translated as CASKTGTTEGTQYF.

The J gene is TRBJ2-7, the V gene TRBV28; 7 bases map to TRBD1. V dropped 7 bases and J dropped 2; count of bases not matched to a gene: 14. Germline V lookup: CDR1 MDHEN, CDR2 SYDVKM. The CDR3 is 16 residues long. The CDR3 protein is CASTSQGTRRAYEQYF. In DNA, the CDR3 is TGTGCCAGCACTTCACAGGGGACCCGTAGAGCCTACGAGCAGTACTTC.

The chain links TRBV10-1 to TRBJ1-5; a weak D match, TRBD1 (6 bases). CDR3 length: 11 residues. Germline CDR1 is WNHNN and CDR2 is SYGVQD (reference sequence). Trimming took 10 bases from V and 5 from J, leaving 9 bases between them. This CDR3 reads CANQGYQPQHF. The DNA for the CDR3 is TGCGCCAACCAGGGGTATCAGCCCCAGCATTTT.

The chain carries TRBV7-9 and TRBJ2-1, with TRBD2 identical over 13 bases. The CDR3 spans 16 residues. The V and J ends lost 4 bases and 0 bases, in that order; junction bases with no gene match: 0. Germline V gives CDR1 SEHNR, CDR2 FQNEAQ (reference sequence). CDR3 sequence reads: CASSWTSGSSYNEQFF. As DNA, the CDR3 is TGTGCCAGCAGCTGGACTAGCGGGAGCTCCTACAATGAGCAGTTCTTC. Supplemented by reference TRBV7-9 and TRBJ2-1, the full variable domain reads DTGVSQNPRHKITKRGQNVTFRCDPISEHNRLYWYRQTLGQGPEFLTYFQNEAQLEKSRLLSDRFSAERPKGSFSTLEIQRTEQGDSAMYLCASSWTSGSSYNEQFFGPGTRLTVL.

The chain employs TRBV30 and TRBJ2-7; 14 bases line up with TRBD2. CDR3 length: 15 residues. V was clipped by 1 base and J by 2 bases; unmatched bases: 1. CDR1 is GTSNPN and CDR2 is SVGIG in the germline V gene (reference sequence). For the CDR3, the DNA is TGTGCCTGGAGTGGGACTAGCGGGAGGACCTACGAGCAGTACTTC. Its protein product is CAWSGTSGRTYEQYF.

The J gene is TRBJ1-1, the V gene TRBV10-3, with TRBD1 as a possible D gene (5 bases). Germline V lookup: CDR1 ENHRY, CDR2 SYGVKD. The CDR3 covers 14 residues. With 0 bases removed from V and 5 bases from J, the gap between germline ends came to 10 bases. CDR3 nucleotide sequence: TGTGCCATCAGTGAGTCTGGCCGACAGACTGAAGCTTTCTTT. As protein: CAISESGRQTEAFF.